These 12 T cell receptor beta chains originate from one sample sequenced in a study of cytomegalovirus exposure and HLA in healthy donors. The PCR used 60 Vbeta and 13 Jbeta primers. Assay: immunoSEQ multiplex PCR; the TCRdb copy retains only in-frame clones and omits some. The data contain 80,000 to 130,000 clones, around 74% of them seen just once; the ten biggest clones take up 13% to 15%. The sample was PBMCs. All receptors derive from a male donor in good health and CMV-seropositive.

This clone came up once. This sequence joins TRBV19 and TRBJ2-7, with 8 bases aligning to TRBD1. The ends lost 3 bases at V and 8 bases at J; junction bases unmatched: 9. The germline V gene encodes CDR1 LNHDA and CDR2 SQIVND (reference sequence). The CDR3 length is 14 residues. In DNA, the CDR3 is TGTGCCAGTAGTATTGCGCAGGGGGCGGGTCAGCAGTACTTC. This encodes CASSIAQGAGQQYF.

The chain combines TRBV7-8 with TRBJ2-2; tentatively, D is TRBD1 (6 bases). CDR1 is SGHVS and CDR2 is FQNEAQ in the germline V gene. CDR3 length: 18 amino acids. The V end was cut by 4 bases, the J end by 4 bases, with 22 bases between. The CDR3: CASSSPQGRGKVTGELFF. The CDR3 DNA reads as TGTGCCAGCAGCTCTCCCCAGGGTAGGGGGAAGGTCACCGGGGAGCTGTTTTTT.

This clone was recorded a few times. The chain is built from TRBV12-5 and TRBJ2-3; D possibly corresponds to TRBD2 (5 bases). Trimming removed 1 base from V and 9 bases from J, with 11 bases in between. Germline CDR1 reads LGHNT; CDR2 reads FRNRAP. The CDR3 spans 13 residues. DNA of the CDR3: TGTGCTAGTGGTTTGGCAAGCGGAGGAACGCAGTATTTT. As protein: CASGLASGGTQYF.

This clone showed up just a few times. Written as DNA, the CDR3 is TGTGCCAGCAGCTCGGCCCAGGGTTGGGAGCTGTTTTTT. This gives the protein CASSSAQGWELFF. The chain employs TRBV7-2 and TRBJ2-2; D is possibly TRBD1 (5 bases). Per germline, CDR1 SGHTA and CDR2 FQGNSA. The CDR3 totals 13 residues. The germline V and J ends were trimmed by 4 bases and 9 bases, with 12 bases remaining between them.

A few counts support this clone. The chain employs TRBV6-5 and TRBJ2-7; D is perhaps TRBD2 (6 bases). The CDR3 is made up of 13 amino acids. Germline V CDR1 and CDR2: MNHEY, SVGAGI. Trimming cost V 6 bases and J 6 bases, with 15 bases left between them. The CDR3 DNA reads TGTGCCAGCAGATTCACCGGGGGATCCGAGCAGTACTTC. This gives the protein CASRFTGGSEQYF.

The rearrangement links TRBV11-3 to TRBJ1-1; TRBD1 might be the D (6 bases). The CDR3 has 13 amino acids. The V end was cut by 4 bases, the J end by 5 bases, with 11 bases between. The germline V gene encodes CDR1 SGHNT and CDR2 YENEEA. CDR3 in amino acids: CASSSLGTTEAFF. In nucleotides, the CDR3 is TGTGCCAGCAGCTCTCTAGGGACAACTGAAGCTTTCTTT.

The J gene is TRBJ2-3, the V gene TRBV28, with TRBD1 matching over 8 bases. With V trimmed by 2 bases and J by 0 bases, 4 bases remained unmatched. The CDR3 is 16 residues long. The germline CDR1 and CDR2 sequences are MDHEN and SYDVKM. The CDR3 here is CASSLNRGSSTDTQYF. CDR3 DNA: TGTGCCAGCAGTTTAAACAGGGGGTCTAGCACAGATACGCAGTATTTT.

The chain joins TRBV2 to TRBJ2-5; weak D call: TRBD2 (6 bases). V was pared by 7 bases and J by 4 bases, with 13 bases between. CDR3 length equals 13 residues. Per the germline V gene, CDR1 is SNHLY and CDR2 is FYNNEI. As DNA, the CDR3 is TGTGCCAGCAAGTCGGACTACAGAGAGACCCAGTACTTC. Translated: CASKSDYRETQYF.

V and J are TRBV7-9 and TRBJ2-7; D perhaps matches TRBD2 (5 bases). The CDR3 runs to 12 residues. V shed 5 bases and J shed 7 bases, with 12 bases lying between them. Germline V gives CDR1 SEHNR, CDR2 FQNEAQ (reference sequence). CDR3 bases: TGTGCCAGCAGCCCAAGGACGGGGGAGCAGTACTTC. Translated, it gives CASSPRTGEQYF.

This clone was seen repeatedly, ten times or more. The V call is TRBV7-8, the J call TRBJ2-7; 8 nucleotides agree with TRBD1. Germline V gene lookup returns CDR1 SGHVS and CDR2 FQNEAQ. This CDR3 is built from 15 residues. J gave up 4 bases and V 4 bases, and 9 bases lay outside the gene matches. CDR3 bases: TGTGCCAGCAGCTCCAGGACAGGGTCACCGTACGAGCAGTACTTC. Protein sequence: CASSSRTGSPYEQYF.

The chain is built from TRBV6-5 and TRBJ2-7; TRBD2 aligns across 7 bases. This CDR3 region has 13 residues. Per germline, CDR1 MNHEY and CDR2 SVGAGI. CDR3 in DNA: TGTGCAGTGGGGGGGACCATCTCCTACGAGCAGTACTTC. Its translation is CAVGGTISYEQYF.

J is TRBJ1-6 and V is TRBV13; unclear D gene. Trimming removed 5 bases from V and 7 bases from J, with 12 bases in between. Germline-derived CDR1 and CDR2 are PRHDT and FYEKMQ (reference sequence). This CDR3 is built from 14 residues. The CDR3 spells CASSPTRTNSPLHF. The CDR3 DNA reads as TGTGCCAGCAGCCCTACTAGGACCAATTCACCCCTCCACTTT.